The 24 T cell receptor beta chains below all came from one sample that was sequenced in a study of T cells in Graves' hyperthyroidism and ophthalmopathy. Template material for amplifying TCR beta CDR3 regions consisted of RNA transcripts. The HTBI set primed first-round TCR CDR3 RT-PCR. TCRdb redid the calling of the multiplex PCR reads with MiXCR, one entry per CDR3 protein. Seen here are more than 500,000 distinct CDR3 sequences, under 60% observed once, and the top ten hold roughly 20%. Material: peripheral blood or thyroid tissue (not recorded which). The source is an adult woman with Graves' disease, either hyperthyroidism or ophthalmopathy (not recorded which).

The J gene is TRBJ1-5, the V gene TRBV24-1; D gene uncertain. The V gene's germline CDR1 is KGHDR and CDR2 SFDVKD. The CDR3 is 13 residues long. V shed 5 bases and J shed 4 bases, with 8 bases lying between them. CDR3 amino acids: CATSAFGNQPQHF. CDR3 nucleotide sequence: TGTGCCACCAGTGCATTTGGGAATCAGCCCCAGCATTTT.

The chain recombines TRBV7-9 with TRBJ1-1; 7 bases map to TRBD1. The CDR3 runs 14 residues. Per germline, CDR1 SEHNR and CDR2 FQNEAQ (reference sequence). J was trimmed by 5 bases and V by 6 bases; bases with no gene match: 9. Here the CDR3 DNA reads TGTGCCAGCAGAGGGTCGAGGGGGCATACTGAAGCTTTCTTT. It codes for CASRGSRGHTEAFF.

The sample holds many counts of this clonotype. The CDR3 spells CASSARGSGYGYTF. Here the CDR3 DNA reads TGTGCCAGTAGTGCGAGGGGGAGCGGCTATGGCTACACCTTC. The V and J genes are TRBV19 and TRBJ1-2, with D maybe TRBD1 (6 bases). Trimming left V 5 bases short and J 4 bases short, with 14 bases between. Germline CDR1 LNHDA, CDR2 SQIVND (reference sequence). The CDR3 sequence is 14 residues long.

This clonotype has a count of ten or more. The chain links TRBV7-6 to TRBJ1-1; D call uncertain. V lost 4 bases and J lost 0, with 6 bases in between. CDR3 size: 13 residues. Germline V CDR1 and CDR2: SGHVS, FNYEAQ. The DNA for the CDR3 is TGTGCCAGCAGCTATACGATGAACACTGAAGCTTTCTTT. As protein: CASSYTMNTEAFF. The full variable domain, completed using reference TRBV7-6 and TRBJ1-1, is GAGVSQSPRYKVTKRGQDVALRCDPISGHVSLYWYRQALGQGPEFLTYFNYEAQQDKSGLPNDRFSAERPEGSISTLTIQRTEQRDSAMYRCASSYTMNTEAFFGQGTRLTVV.

DNA for the CDR3: TGTGCCATCAGTGATTACTCCTATGGCTACACCTTC. This gives the protein CAISDYSYGYTF. This chain connects TRBV10-3 to TRBJ1-2, with D unclear. This CDR3 comprises 12 residues. Germline lookup yields CDR1 ENHRY and CDR2 SYGVKD. V lost 3 bases and J 4 bases, leaving 6 bases between the germline ends.

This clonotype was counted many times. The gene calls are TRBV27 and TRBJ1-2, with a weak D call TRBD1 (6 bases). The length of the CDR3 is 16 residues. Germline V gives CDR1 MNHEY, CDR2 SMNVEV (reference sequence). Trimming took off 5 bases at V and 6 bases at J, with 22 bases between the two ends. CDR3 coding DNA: TGTGCCAGCAGTCTCTGGGCGGACACCCAGGGGCATGGCTACACCTTC. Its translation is CASSLWADTQGHGYTF.

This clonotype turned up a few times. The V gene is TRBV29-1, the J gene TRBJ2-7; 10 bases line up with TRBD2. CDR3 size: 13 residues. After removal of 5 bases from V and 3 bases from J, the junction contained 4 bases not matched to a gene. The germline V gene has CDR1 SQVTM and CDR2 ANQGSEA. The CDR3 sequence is CSVIGLAVYEQYF. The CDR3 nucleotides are TGCAGCGTTATTGGACTAGCGGTCTACGAGCAGTACTTC.

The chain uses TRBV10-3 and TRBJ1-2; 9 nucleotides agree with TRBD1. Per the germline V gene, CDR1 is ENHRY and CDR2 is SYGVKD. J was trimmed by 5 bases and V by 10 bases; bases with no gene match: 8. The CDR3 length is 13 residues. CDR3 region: CATTGGPEYGYTF. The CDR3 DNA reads TGTGCCACGACAGGGGGTCCAGAATATGGCTACACCTTC.

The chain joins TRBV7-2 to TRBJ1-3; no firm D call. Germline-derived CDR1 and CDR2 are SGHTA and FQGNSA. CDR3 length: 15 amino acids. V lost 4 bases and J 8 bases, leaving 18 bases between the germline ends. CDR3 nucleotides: TGTGCCAGCAGCTCCAGATTCCTGGATGGCTACACCATATATTTT. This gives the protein CASSSRFLDGYTIYF. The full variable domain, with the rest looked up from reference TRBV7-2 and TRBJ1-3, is GAGVSQSPSNKVTEKGKDVELRCDPISGHTALYWYRQSLGQGLEFLIYFQGNSAPDKSGLPSDRFSAERTGGSVSTLTIQRTQQEDSAVYLCASSSRFLDGYTIYFGEGSWLTVV.

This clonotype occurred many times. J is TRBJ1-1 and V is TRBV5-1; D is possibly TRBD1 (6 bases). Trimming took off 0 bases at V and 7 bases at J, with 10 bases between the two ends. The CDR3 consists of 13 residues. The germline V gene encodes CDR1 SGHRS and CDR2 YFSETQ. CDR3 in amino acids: CASSLVQGNEAFF. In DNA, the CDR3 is TGCGCCAGCAGCTTGGTACAGGGCAATGAAGCTTTCTTT. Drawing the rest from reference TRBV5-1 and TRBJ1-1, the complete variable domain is KAGVTQTPRYLIKTRGQQVTLSCSPISGHRSVSWYQQTPGQGLQFLFEYFSETQRNKGNFPGRFSGRQFSNSRSEMNVSTLELGDSALYLCASSLVQGNEAFFGQGTRLTVV.

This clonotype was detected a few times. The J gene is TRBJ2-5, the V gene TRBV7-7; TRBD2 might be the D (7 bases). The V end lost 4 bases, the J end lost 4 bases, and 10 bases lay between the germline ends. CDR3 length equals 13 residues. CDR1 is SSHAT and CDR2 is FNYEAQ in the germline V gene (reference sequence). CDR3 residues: CASSWRGLETQYF. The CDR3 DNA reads TGTGCCAGCAGCTGGCGGGGGCTAGAGACCCAGTACTTC.

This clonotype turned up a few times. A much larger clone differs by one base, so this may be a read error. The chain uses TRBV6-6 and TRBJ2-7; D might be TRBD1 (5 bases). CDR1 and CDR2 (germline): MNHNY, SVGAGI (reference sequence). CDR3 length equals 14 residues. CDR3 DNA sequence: TGTGCCGGCAGTTATGGGGCAGGCTCCTACGAGCAGTACTTC. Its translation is CAGSYGAGSYEQYF.

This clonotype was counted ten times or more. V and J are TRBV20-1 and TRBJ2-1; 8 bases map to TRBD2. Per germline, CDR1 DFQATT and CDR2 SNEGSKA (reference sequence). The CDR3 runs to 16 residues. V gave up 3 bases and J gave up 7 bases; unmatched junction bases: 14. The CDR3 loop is CSARDVGAGETNEQFF. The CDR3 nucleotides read TGCAGTGCTAGGGACGTGGGAGCGGGAGAGACGAATGAGCAGTTCTTC.

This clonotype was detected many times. In DNA form, the CDR3 reads TGTGCCAGCAGCTTAGTCGGGGTTCCTGAAGCTTTCTTT. The encoded protein is CASSLVGVPEAFF. The chain is built from TRBV11-2 and TRBJ1-1, with D unresolved. Germline lookup yields CDR1 SGHAT and CDR2 FQNNGV. The V and J ends lost 1 base and 6 bases respectively, with 9 bases between them. The CDR3 consists of 13 residues.

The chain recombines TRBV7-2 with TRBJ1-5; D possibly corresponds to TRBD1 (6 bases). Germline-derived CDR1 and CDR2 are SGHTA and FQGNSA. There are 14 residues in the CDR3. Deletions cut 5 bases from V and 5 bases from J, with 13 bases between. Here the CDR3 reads CASSPFRGYQPQHF. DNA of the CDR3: TGTGCCAGCAGCCCCTTCAGGGGATATCAGCCCCAGCATTTT. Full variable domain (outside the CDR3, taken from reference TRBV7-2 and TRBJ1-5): GAGVSQSPSNKVTEKGKDVELRCDPISGHTALYWYRQSLGQGLEFLIYFQGNSAPDKSGLPSDRFSAERTGGSVSTLTIQRTQQEDSAVYLCASSPFRGYQPQHFGDGTRLSIL.

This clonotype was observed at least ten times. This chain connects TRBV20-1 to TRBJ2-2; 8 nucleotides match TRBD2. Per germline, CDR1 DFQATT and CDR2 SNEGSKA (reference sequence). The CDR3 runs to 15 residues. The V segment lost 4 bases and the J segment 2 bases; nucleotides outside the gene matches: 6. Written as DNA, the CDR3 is TGCAGTGCTATCAAGCGGGAGATCAACACCGGGGAGCTGTTTTTT. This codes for CSAIKREINTGELFF.

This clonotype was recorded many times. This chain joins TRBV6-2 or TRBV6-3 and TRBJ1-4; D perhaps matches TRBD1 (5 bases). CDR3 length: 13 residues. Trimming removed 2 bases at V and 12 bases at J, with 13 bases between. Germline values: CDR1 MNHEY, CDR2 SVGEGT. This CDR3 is CASSYIILGELFF. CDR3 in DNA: TGTGCCAGCAGTTACATCATTTTGGGGGAACTGTTTTTT.

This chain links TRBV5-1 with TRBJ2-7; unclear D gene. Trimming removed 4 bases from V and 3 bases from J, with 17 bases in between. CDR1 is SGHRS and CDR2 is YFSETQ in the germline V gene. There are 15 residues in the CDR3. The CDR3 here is CASSGGMGPFYEQYF. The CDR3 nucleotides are TGCGCCAGCAGCGGCGGCATGGGTCCCTTCTACGAGCAGTACTTC.

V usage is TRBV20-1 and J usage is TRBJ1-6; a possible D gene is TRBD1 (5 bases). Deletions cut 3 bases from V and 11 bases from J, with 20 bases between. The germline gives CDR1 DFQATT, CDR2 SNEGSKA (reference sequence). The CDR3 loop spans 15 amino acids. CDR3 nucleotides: TGCAGTGCTAGGGACTGGGACTTCTTGAGGGCACCCCTCCACTTT. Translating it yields CSARDWDFLRAPLHF.

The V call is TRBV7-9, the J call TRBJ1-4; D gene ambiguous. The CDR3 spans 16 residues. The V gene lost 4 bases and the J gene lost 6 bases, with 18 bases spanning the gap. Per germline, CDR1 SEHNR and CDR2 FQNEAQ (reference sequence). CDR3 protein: CASSSRTSARDEKLFF. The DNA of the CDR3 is TGTGCCAGCAGCTCCCGGACTAGTGCTAGGGATGAAAAACTGTTTTTT. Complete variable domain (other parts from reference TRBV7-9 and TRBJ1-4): DTGVSQNPRHKITKRGQNVTFRCDPISEHNRLYWYRQTLGQGPEFLTYFQNEAQLEKSRLLSDRFSAERPKGSFSTLEIQRTEQGDSAMYLCASSSRTSARDEKLFFGSGTQLSVL.

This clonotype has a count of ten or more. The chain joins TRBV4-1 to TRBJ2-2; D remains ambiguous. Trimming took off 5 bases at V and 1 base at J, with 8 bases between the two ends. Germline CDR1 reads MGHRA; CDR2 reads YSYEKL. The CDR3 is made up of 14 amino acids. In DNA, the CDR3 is TGCGCCAGCAGCGCCCATCAGAACACCGGGGAGCTGTTTTTT. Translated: CASSAHQNTGELFF.

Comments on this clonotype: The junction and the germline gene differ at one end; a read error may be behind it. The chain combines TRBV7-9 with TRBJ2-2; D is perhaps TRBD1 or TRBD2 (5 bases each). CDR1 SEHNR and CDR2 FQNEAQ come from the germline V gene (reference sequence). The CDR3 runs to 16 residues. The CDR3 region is CASSLVWTPNTGELLF. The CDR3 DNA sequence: TGTGCCAGCAGCTTAGTTTGGACACCGAACACCGGGGAGCTGCTTTTT.

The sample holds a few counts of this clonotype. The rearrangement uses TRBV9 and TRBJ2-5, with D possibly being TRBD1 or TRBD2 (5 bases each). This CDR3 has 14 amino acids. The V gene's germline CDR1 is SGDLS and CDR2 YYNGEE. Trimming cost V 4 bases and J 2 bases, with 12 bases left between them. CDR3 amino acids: CASSKGTIQETQYF. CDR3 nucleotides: TGTGCCAGCAGCAAGGGGACCATTCAAGAGACCCAGTACTTC. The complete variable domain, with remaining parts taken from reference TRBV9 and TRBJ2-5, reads DSGVTQTPKHLITATGQRVTLRCSPRSGDLSVYWYQQSLDQGLQFLIQYYNGEERAKGNILERFSAQQFPDLHSELNLSSLELGDSALYFCASSKGTIQETQYFGPGTRLLVL.

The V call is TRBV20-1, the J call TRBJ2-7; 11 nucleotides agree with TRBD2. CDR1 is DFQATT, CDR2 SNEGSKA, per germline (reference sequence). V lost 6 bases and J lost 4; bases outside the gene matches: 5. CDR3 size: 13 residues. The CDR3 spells CSAKLAGVYEQYF. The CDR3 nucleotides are TGCAGTGCCAAACTAGCGGGAGTTTACGAGCAGTACTTC.